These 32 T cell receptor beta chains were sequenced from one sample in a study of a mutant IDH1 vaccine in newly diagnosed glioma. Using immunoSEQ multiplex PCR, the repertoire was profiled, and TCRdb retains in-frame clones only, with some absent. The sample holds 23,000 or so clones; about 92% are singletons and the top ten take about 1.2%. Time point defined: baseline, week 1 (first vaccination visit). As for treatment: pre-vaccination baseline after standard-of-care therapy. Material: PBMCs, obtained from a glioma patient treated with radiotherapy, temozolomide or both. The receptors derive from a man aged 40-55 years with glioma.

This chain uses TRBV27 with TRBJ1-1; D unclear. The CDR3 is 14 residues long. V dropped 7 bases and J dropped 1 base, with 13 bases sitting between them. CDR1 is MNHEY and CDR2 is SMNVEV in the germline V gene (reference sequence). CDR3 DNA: TGTGCCAGCATGTTCATCCACCAGAACACTGAAGCTTTCTTT. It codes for CASMFIHQNTEAFF.

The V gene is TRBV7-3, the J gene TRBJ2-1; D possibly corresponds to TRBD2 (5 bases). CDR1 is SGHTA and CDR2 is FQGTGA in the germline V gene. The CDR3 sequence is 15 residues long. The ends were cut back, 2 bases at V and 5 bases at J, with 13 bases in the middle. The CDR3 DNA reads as TGTGCCAGCAGCTTATGGTCTAGCTCAGACAATGAGCAGTTCTTC. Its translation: CASSLWSSSDNEQFF.

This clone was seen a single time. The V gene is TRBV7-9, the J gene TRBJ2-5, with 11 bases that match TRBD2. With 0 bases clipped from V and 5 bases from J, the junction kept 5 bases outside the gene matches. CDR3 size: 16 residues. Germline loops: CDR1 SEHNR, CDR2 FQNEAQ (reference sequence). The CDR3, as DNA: TGTGCCAGCAGCTTAGCCGAGACTAGCGGGATTGAGACCCAGTACTTC. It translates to CASSLAETSGIETQYF. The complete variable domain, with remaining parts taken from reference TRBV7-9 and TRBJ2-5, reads DTGVSQNPRHKITKRGQNVTFRCDPISEHNRLYWYRQTLGQGPEFLTYFQNEAQLEKSRLLSDRFSAERPKGSFSTLEIQRTEQGDSAMYLCASSLAETSGIETQYFGPGTRLLVL.

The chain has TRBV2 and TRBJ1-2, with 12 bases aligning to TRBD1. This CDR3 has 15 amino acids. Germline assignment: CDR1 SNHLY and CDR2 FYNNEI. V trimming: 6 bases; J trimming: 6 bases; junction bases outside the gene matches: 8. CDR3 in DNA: TGTGCCAGCAGCTTTACCGGGACAGGGGGCGATGGCTACACCTTC. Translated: CASSFTGTGGDGYTF. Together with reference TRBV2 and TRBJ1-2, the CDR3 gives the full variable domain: EPEVTQTPSHQVTQMGQEVILRCVPISNHLYFYWYRQILGQKVEFLVSFYNNEISEKSEIFDDQFSVERPDGSNFTLKIRSTKLEDSAMYFCASSFTGTGGDGYTFGSGTRLTVV.

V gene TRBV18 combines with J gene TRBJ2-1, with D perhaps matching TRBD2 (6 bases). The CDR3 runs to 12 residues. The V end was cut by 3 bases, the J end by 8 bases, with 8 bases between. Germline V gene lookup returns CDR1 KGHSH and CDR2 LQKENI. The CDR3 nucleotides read TGTGCCAGCTCACCGTCGGGAGATGAGCAGTTCTTC. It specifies CASSPSGDEQFF.

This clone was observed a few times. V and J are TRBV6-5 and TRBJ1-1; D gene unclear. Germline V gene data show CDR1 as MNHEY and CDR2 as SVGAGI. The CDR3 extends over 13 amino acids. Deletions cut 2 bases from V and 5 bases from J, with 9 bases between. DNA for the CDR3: TGTGCCAGCAGTTACGACGTGGGTACTGAAGCTTTCTTT. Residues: CASSYDVGTEAFF.

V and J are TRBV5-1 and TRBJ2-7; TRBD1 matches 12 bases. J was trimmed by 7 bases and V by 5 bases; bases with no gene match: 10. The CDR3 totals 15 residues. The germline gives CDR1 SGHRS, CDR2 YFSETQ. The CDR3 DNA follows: TGCGCCAGCAGAGATCCGGGACAGGGGGCGGGAGAGCAGTACTTC. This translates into CASRDPGQGAGEQYF.

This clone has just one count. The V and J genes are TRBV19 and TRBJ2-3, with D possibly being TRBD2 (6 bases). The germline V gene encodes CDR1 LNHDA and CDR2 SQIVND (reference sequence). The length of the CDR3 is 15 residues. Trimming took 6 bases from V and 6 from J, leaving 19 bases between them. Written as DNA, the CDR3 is TGTGCCAGTAGCACCGGCGGGGCCCGAAGGGATACGCAGTATTTT. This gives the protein CASSTGGARRDTQYF.

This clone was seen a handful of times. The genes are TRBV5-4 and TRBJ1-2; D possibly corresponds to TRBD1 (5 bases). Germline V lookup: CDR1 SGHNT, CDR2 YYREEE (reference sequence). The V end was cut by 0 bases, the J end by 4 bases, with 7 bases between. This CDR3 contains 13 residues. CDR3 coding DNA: TGTGCCAGCAGCTTGGTAACAGGCTATGGCTACACCTTC. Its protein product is CASSLVTGYGYTF.

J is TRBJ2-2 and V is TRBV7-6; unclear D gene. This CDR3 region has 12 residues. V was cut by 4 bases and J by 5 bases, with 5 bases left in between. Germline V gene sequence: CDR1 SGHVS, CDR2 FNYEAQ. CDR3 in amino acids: CASSSRTGELFF. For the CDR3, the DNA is TGTGCCAGCAGCTCACGGACCGGGGAGCTGTTTTTT.

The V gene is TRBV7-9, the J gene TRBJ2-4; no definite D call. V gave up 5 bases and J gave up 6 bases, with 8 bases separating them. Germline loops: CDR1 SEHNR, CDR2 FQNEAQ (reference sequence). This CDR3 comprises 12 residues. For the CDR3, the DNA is TGTGCCAGCAGCCAGTTTGGAAACATTCAGTACTTC. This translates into CASSQFGNIQYF. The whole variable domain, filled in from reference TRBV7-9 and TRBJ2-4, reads DTGVSQNPRHKITKRGQNVTFRCDPISEHNRLYWYRQTLGQGPEFLTYFQNEAQLEKSRLLSDRFSAERPKGSFSTLEIQRTEQGDSAMYLCASSQFGNIQYFGAGTRLSVL.

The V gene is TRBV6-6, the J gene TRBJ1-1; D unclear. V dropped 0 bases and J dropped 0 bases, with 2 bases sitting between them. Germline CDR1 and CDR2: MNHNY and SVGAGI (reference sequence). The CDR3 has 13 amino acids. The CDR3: CASSYSMNTEAFF. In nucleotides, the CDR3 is TGTGCCAGCAGTTACTCCATGAACACTGAAGCTTTCTTT.

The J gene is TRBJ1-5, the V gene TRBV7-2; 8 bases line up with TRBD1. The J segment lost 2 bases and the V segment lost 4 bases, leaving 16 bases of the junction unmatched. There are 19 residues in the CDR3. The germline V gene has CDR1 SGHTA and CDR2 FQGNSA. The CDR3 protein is CASSSNRDRPSWGNQPQHF. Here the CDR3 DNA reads TGTGCCAGCAGCTCCAATCGGGACAGGCCGTCTTGGGGCAATCAGCCCCAGCATTTT.

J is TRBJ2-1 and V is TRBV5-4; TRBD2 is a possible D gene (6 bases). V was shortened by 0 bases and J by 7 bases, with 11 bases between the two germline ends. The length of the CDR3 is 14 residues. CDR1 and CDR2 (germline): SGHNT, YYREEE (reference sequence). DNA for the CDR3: TGTGCCAGCAGCTTGGGGTCAGGGAGGAATGAGCAGTTCTTC. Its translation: CASSLGSGRNEQFF.

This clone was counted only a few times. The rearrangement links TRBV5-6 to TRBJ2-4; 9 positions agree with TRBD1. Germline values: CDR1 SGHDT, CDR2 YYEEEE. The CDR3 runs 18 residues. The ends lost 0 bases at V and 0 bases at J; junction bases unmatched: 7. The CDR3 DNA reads TGTGCCAGCAGCTTGGAGGGACAGGGATTACTAGCCAAAAACATTCAGTACTTC. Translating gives CASSLEGQGLLAKNIQYF.

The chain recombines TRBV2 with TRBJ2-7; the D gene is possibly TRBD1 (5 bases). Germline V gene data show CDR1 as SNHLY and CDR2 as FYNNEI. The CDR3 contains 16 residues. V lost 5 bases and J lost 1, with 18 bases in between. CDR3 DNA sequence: TGTGCCAGCAGTAAATCGACAGCTACAACTTCCTACGAGCAGTACTTC. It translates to CASSKSTATTSYEQYF.

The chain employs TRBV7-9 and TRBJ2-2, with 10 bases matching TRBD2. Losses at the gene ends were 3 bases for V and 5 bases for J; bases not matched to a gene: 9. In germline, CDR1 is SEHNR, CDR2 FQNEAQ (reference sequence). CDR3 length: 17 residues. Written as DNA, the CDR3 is TGTGCCAGCAGCTTCCCTCTAGCGGGAGCATCTACCGGGGAGCTGTTTTTT. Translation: CASSFPLAGASTGELFF.

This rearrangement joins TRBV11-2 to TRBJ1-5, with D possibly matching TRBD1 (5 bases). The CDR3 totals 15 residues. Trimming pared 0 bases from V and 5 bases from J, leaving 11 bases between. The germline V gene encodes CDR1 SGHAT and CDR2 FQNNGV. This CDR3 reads CASSLDMAGYQPQHF. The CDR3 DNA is TGTGCCAGCAGCTTAGACATGGCAGGGTATCAGCCCCAGCATTTT.

Here the CDR3 reads CASSYEGGLRASPLHF. As DNA, the CDR3 is TGTGCCAGCAGTTACGAAGGAGGACTTCGCGCTTCACCCCTCCACTTT. The J gene is TRBJ1-6, the V gene TRBV6-5; D is undetermined. Germline assignment: CDR1 MNHEY and CDR2 SVGAGI. This CDR3 region has 16 residues. Trimming took off 2 bases at V and 9 bases at J, with 17 bases between the two ends.

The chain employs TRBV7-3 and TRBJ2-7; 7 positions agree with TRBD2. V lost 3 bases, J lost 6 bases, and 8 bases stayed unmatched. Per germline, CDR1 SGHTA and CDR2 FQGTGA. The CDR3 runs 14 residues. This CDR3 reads CASSFGGRLGEQYF. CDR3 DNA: TGTGCCAGCAGCTTTGGCGGGAGACTCGGCGAGCAGTACTTC.

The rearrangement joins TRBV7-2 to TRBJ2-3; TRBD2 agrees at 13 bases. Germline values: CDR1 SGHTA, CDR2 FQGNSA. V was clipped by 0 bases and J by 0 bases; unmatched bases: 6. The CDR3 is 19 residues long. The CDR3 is CASSLATSGGRSSTDTQYF. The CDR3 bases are TGTGCCAGCAGCTTAGCGACTAGCGGGGGGAGATCTAGCACAGATACGCAGTATTTT.

The CDR3 DNA is TGTGCCAGCAGCTGGACGGGGACCAAGTGGCAAACCGGGGAGCTGTTTTTT. Its translation is CASSWTGTKWQTGELFF. The J gene is TRBJ2-2, the V gene TRBV7-8; D might be TRBD1 or TRBD2, each matching 5 bases. V was trimmed by 4 bases and J by 5 bases, leaving 20 bases between them. The germline gives CDR1 SGHVS, CDR2 FQNEAQ. The length of the CDR3 is 17 residues.

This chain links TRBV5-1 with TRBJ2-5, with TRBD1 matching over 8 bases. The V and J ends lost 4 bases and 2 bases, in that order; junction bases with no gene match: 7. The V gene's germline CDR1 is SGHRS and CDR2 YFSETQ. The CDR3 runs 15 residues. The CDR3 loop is CASSTRQGRQETQYF. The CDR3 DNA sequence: TGCGCCAGCAGCACCCGACAGGGGCGACAAGAGACCCAGTACTTC.

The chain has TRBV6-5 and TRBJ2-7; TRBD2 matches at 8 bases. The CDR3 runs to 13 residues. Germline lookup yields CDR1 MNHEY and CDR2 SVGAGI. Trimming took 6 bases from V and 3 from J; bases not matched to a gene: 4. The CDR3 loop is CASSLGGGYEQYF. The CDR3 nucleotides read TGTGCCAGCAGCCTCGGGGGGGGCTACGAGCAGTACTTC.

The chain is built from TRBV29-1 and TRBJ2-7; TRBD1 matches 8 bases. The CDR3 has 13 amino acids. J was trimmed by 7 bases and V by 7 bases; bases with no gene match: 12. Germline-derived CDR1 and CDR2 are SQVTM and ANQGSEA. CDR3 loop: CSGGTGDNGEQYF. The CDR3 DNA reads TGCAGCGGAGGGACAGGAGATAATGGGGAGCAGTACTTC.

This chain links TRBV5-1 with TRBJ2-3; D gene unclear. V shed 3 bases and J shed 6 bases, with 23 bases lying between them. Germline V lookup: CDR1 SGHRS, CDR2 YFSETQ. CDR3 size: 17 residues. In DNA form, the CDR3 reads TGCGCCAGCAGCTCACCTTTGGGAAGGATCGATCCTGATACGCAGTATTTT. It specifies CASSSPLGRIDPDTQYF. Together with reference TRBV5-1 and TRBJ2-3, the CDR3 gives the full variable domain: KAGVTQTPRYLIKTRGQQVTLSCSPISGHRSVSWYQQTPGQGLQFLFEYFSETQRNKGNFPGRFSGRQFSNSRSEMNVSTLELGDSALYLCASSSPLGRIDPDTQYFGPGTRLTVL.

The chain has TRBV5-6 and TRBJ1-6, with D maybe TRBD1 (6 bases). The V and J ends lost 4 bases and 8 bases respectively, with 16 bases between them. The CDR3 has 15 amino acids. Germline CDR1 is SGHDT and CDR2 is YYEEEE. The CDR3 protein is CASSQGWGDYSPLHF. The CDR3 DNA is TGTGCCAGCAGCCAGGGGTGGGGGGATTATTCACCCCTCCACTTT.

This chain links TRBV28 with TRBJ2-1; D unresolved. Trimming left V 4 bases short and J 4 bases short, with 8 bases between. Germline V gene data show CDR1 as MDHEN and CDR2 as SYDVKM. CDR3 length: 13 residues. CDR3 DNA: TGTGCCAGCAGTTCCCCAATTTACAATGAGCAGTTCTTC. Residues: CASSSPIYNEQFF.

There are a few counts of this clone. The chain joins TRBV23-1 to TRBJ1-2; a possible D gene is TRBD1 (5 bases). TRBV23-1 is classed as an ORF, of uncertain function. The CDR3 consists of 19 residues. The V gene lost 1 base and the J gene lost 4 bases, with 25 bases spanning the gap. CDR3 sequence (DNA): TGCGCCAGCAGTCAATGGGGGAGAGGTGCGTCTTTAGTGACCTATGGCTACACCTTC. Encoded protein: CASSQWGRGASLVTYGYTF.

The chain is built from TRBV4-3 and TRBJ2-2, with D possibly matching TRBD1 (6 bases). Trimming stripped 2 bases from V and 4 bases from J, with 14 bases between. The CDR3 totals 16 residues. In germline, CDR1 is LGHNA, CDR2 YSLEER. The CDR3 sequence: CASSQLTGLGTGELFF. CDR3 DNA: TGCGCCAGCAGCCAACTTACAGGGTTGGGCACCGGGGAGCTGTTTTTT.

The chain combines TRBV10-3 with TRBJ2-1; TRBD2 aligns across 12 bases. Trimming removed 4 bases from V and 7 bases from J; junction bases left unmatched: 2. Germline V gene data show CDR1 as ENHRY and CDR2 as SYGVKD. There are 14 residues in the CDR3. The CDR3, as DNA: TGTGCCATCAGTGGGACTAGCGGGGATAATGAGCAGTTCTTC. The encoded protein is CAISGTSGDNEQFF.

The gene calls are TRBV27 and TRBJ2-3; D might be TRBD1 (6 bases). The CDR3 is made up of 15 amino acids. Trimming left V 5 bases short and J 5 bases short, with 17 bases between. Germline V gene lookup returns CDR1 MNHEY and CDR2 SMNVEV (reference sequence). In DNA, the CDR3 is TGTGCCAGCAGTACGAACAGGGCGACGGGAGATACGCAGTATTTT. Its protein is CASSTNRATGDTQYF.